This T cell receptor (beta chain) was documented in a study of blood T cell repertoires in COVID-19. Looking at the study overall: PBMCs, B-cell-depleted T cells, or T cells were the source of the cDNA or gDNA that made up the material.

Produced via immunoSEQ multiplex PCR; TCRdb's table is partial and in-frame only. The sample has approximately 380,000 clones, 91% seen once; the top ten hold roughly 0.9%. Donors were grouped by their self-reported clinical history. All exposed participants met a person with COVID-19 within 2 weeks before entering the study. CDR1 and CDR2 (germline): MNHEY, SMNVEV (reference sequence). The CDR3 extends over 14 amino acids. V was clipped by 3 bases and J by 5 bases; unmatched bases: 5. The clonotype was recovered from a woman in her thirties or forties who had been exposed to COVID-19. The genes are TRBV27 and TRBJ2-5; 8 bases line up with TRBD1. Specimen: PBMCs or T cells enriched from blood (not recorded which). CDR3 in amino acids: CASSFDRGGETQYF. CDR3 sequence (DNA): TGTGCCAGCAGTTTTGACAGGGGAGGTGAGACCCAGTACTTC.